This TCR beta chain was profiled in a study of blood T cell repertoires in COVID-19. Study-wide background: COVID-19 samples from acute and convalescent phases originated in the United States, Italy and Spain. PBMCs, B-cell-depleted T cells, or T cells provided the cDNA or gDNA that made up the material.

Original processing notes: For nucleated cells, counts were estimated from reference gene primer amplification. Clones were sequenced by immunoSEQ multiplex PCR, and TCRdb holds only the in-frame ones, with some missing. That table furnishes V, J and clone size, whereas the DNA furnished D and trimming. The sample has approximately 15,000 clones; around 88% are singletons. CDR3 length: 14 residues. The germline gives CDR1 MNHNS, CDR2 SASEGT. Trimming stripped 1 base from V and 8 bases from J, with 9 bases between. The genes are TRBV6-1 and TRBJ1-6; the D gene is possibly TRBD1 (5 bases). What was sequenced was peripheral blood. The receptor's source is a human donor with active COVID-19. The donor label of this sample is uncertain. The CDR3: CASSEEGAYSPLHF. Written as DNA, the CDR3 is TGTGCCAGCAGTGAAGAAGGGGCATATTCACCCCTCCACTTT.